The rows below give T cell receptor beta chains drawn from one sample of a study of T cells after yellow fever vaccination. TCRdb re-called the 5' RACE reads with MiXCR, one entry per CDR3 protein. This table has some 350,000 distinct CDR3 sequences, 4.1% appearing once. The sample was PBMCs, taken 5 days after the yellow fever booster vaccination. These receptors originate from a man aged 18 to 30 who received the YFV17D yellow fever vaccine. Each CDR3 is given with its conserved first and last residue. Expanded clones get a size class; other rows say once, few or many, or leave the size out.

size	V	J	CDR3
-	TRBV10-3	TRBJ1-6	CAIRGTDSPLHF
many	TRBV4-1	TRBJ1-5	CASSQDMGSNQPQHF
-	TRBV2	TRBJ1-1	CASRSGRVEAFF
many	TRBV10-2	TRBJ1-2	CASSRQGDYGYTF
few	TRBV6-2/TRBV6-3	TRBJ1-5	CASSRQGAFRFSNQPQHF
few	TRBV28	TRBJ1-6	CASSLRWDSPLHF
few	TRBV18	TRBJ2-4	CASSPGLAGGDGKNIQYF
-	TRBV2	TRBJ1-6	CASRPPSSYNSPLHF
few	TRBV7-2	TRBJ1-2	CASSLMDRFNTF
-	TRBV27	TRBJ1-2	CASSLNVNYGYTF
few	TRBV20-1	TRBJ2-7	CSALRFGGFSYEQYF
-	TRBV28	TRBJ1-5	CASSSPIMEPQHF
few	TRBV25-1	TRBJ2-5	CASSDPGTGVGETQYF
-	TRBV5-1	TRBJ2-1	CASSPGTSGLSYNEQFF
many	TRBV5-1	TRBJ1-1	CASSLDTANTEAFF
few	TRBV5-1	TRBJ1-5	CASSPGTGISNQPQHF
-	TRBV6-5	TRBJ1-2	CASSYLSPTIVNYGYTF
few	TRBV6-5	TRBJ1-1	CASSYGSEGEAFF
few	TRBV5-1	TRBJ2-7	CASSGTSGGYEQYF
few	TRBV3-1	TRBJ2-2	CASSQIPGELFF
-	TRBV5-5	TRBJ2-3	CASSTWLGRADTQYF
few	TRBV7-9	TRBJ2-1	CASSSPDQPYEQFF
many	TRBV7-2	TRBJ2-3	CASSLAVGGGPTDTQYF
few	TRBV6-5	TRBJ1-2	CASSPRTGRHYGYTF
few	TRBV4-1	TRBJ1-2	CASSQGTPADYGYTF
few	TRBV7-2	TRBJ2-3	CASSQNSGGQDTQYF
many	TRBV6-6	TRBJ1-5	CASNQGTYQPQHF
-	TRBV7-3	TRBJ2-3	CASSLEGFADTQYF
-	TRBV20-1	TRBJ2-1	CSASPALAGGMEQFF
few	TRBV30	TRBJ1-6	CARRDSSSYNSPLHF
-	TRBV5-1	TRBJ1-6	CASWDLDGSPLHF
many	TRBV7-3	TRBJ1-1	CASNTYRAAEAFF
-	TRBV10-3	TRBJ2-5	CAISAQGSETQYF
few	TRBV3-1	TRBJ1-5	CASSQSGAVTQPQHF
many	TRBV5-1	TRBJ2-7	CASSYGDTYEQYF
few	TRBV12-3/TRBV12-4	TRBJ1-2	CASSLDRVLGYTF
-	TRBV20-1	TRBJ2-1	CSAVDPYNEQFF
-	TRBV5-1	TRBJ1-2	CASSFLRSANYGYTF
many	TRBV5-1	TRBJ1-4	CASSGTGTENEKLFF
few	TRBV12-3/TRBV12-4	TRBJ1-2	CATALDYGYTF
few	TRBV4-3	TRBJ2-5	CASSQDLLGSGEQETQYF
few	TRBV6-2/TRBV6-3	TRBJ2-5	CASRKQRGGMETQYF
-	TRBV6-5	TRBJ2-2	CASSYGAGELFF
-	TRBV6-5	TRBJ2-5	CASTGGGVETQYF
few	TRBV7-2	TRBJ2-2	CASNPSEGELFF
few	TRBV7-9	TRBJ1-5	CASSPPPAGGSNQPQHF
many	TRBV6-5	TRBJ1-2	CASSYLWGADGYTF
few	TRBV4-3	TRBJ2-3	CASSQDPTSGSPREGDTQYF
-	TRBV20-1	TRBJ2-5	CSAGGLQETQYF
few	TRBV5-1	TRBJ1-2	CASSRTGSLERGYTF
few	TRBV5-6	TRBJ2-7	CASSSILNEQYF
many	TRBV9	TRBJ1-6	CASSPDGTKAYNSPLHF
-	TRBV30	TRBJ2-1	CAWSVAQMSSYNEQFF
few	TRBV5-1	TRBJ1-1	CARSLNGMNTEAFF
many	TRBV12-3/TRBV12-4	TRBJ2-3	CASGTAQYF
few	TRBV18	TRBJ2-7	CASSPGISSYEQYF
-	TRBV4-1	TRBJ1-6	CASSPGLSEALHF
-	TRBV19	TRBJ1-5	CASSIDRGSNQPQHF
few	TRBV5-4	TRBJ2-7	CASSLNTGSSYEQYF